The source of this T cell receptor beta chain is a study of blood T cell repertoires in COVID-19. Clones were read by immunoSEQ multiplex PCR, and TCRdb kept only the in-frame ones, dropping some. The data contain 270,000 or so clones, about 89% of them singletons. Material: peripheral blood. This clonotype originated in a man aged 40-49 years with active or convalescent COVID-19.

CDR3 protein: CASSLEGGGGYTF. In nucleotides, the CDR3 is TGTGCCAGCAGTTTGGAAGGGGGTGGCGGCTACACCTTC. The chain carries TRBV12-3 or TRBV12-4 and TRBJ1-2; tentatively, D is TRBD1 (6 bases). Trimming shortened V by 3 bases and J by 8 bases, and 13 bases separated the two germline ends. The CDR3 covers 13 residues.